Presented here are 9 T cell receptor beta chains from one specimen sequenced in a study of T-cell reconstitution after alpha-beta-depleted transplantation in children. Researchers prepared the TCRbeta library using unique molecular identifiers, the study reports. MiXCR, applied by TCRdb to the PCR reads, yields one record per CDR3 protein. Of approximately 89,000 distinct CDR3 sequences in the sample, 15% were seen once. Sequenced material: PBMCs, mostly from graft donor cells, taken 180 days after TCRalphabeta/CD19-depleted stem cell transplant. The receptors shown here come from a male patient aged 2 to 9 who had a stem cell transplant for acute lymphoblastic leukemia, so the T cells may come from the graft donor.

This sequence joins TRBV5-4 and TRBJ2-7; D unresolved. The V and J ends lost 1 base and 5 bases respectively, with 7 bases between them. Germline V CDR1 and CDR2: SGHNT, YYREEE (reference sequence). This CDR3 has 12 residues. The CDR3 protein is CASSLKANEQYF. CDR3 bases: TGTGCCAGCAGCTTGAAAGCGAACGAGCAGTACTTC.

The chain uses TRBV6-5 and TRBJ2-5; 7 bases fit TRBD1. Trimming took 3 bases from V and 4 from J; bases not matched to a gene: 11. There are 16 residues in the CDR3. Germline CDR1 MNHEY, CDR2 SVGAGI. This chain's CDR3 is CASSYYRGRKGETQYF. The CDR3 DNA sequence: TGTGCCAGCAGTTATTACAGGGGAAGGAAAGGAGAGACCCAGTACTTC.

This sequence joins TRBV5-5 and TRBJ1-4; D gene ambiguous. CDR1 is SGHKS and CDR2 is YYEKEE in the germline V gene (reference sequence). The germline V and J ends were trimmed by 4 bases and 2 bases, with 9 bases remaining between them. The CDR3 is 14 amino acids. The CDR3 DNA is TGTGCCAGCAGCCGTGGGGTGACTAATGAAAAACTGTTTTTT. The encoded protein is CASSRGVTNEKLFF.

This clonotype was found a few times. The V gene is TRBV20-1, the J gene TRBJ2-1; D is unclear. Germline assignment: CDR1 DFQATT and CDR2 SNEGSKA (reference sequence). V dropped 0 bases and J dropped 6 bases, with 12 bases sitting between them. The CDR3 is 14 residues long. The CDR3 region has the DNA TGCAGTGCTAGAGACAGGCACCTCCCCAATGAGCAGTTCTTC. It is translated as CSARDRHLPNEQFF.

This clonotype occurred a few times. The chain joins TRBV12-3 or TRBV12-4 to TRBJ2-2; no clear D. V shed 6 bases and J shed 4 bases, with 6 bases lying between them. This CDR3 contains 12 residues. The CDR3 sequence is CASSTATGELFF. In DNA, the CDR3 is TGTGCCAGCAGCACCGCCACCGGGGAGCTGTTTTTT.

This chain joins TRBV7-7 and TRBJ2-7; D is ambiguous. V was trimmed by 8 bases and J by 3 bases, leaving 17 bases between them. This CDR3 spans 14 amino acids. Germline CDR1 reads SSHAT; CDR2 reads FNYEAQ (reference sequence). CDR3 loop: CASGPGPDGYEQYF. The DNA for the CDR3 is TGTGCCAGCGGCCCCGGGCCCGACGGCTACGAGCAGTACTTC. The full variable domain, with the rest looked up from reference TRBV7-7 and TRBJ2-7, is GAGVSQSPRYKVTKRGQDVTLRCDPISSHATLYWYQQALGQGPEFLTYFNYEAQPDKSGLPSDRFSAERPEGSISTLTIQRTEQRDSAMYRCASGPGPDGYEQYFGPGTRLTVT.

This clonotype was seen repeatedly, ten times or more. The gene calls are TRBV20-1 and TRBJ2-1, with 7 bases aligning to TRBD2. V was pared by 3 bases and J by 7 bases, with 12 bases of the junction left unmatched. This CDR3 has 15 residues. CDR1 DFQATT and CDR2 SNEGSKA come from the germline V gene (reference sequence). The CDR3 region has the DNA TGCAGTGCTAGTCTAGTCGGAGCGGGACGGAATGAGCAGTTCTTC. Its protein is CSASLVGAGRNEQFF.

This clonotype has only a few counts. This sequence joins TRBV12-3 or TRBV12-4 and TRBJ2-5; 9 positions match TRBD1. This CDR3 has 14 amino acids. J was trimmed by 5 bases and V by 3 bases; bases with no gene match: 4. In nucleotides, the CDR3 is TGTGCCAGCAGTTTCCCGACAGGGGGGGAGACCCAGTACTTC. Encoded protein: CASSFPTGGETQYF.

The V gene is TRBV2, the J gene TRBJ2-2; no clear D gene. The ends were cut back, 6 bases at V and 2 bases at J, with 7 bases in the middle. The CDR3 loop spans 13 amino acids. Germline assignment: CDR1 SNHLY and CDR2 FYNNEI. CDR3 bases: TGTGCCAGCAGAGCACTCAACACCGGGGAGCTGTTTTTT. Translation: CASRALNTGELFF.